These T cell receptor beta chains were read from a single sample in a study of CD8 T cells in Susac syndrome. TCRdb reanalysed the immunoSEQ multiplex PCR reads using MiXCR and keeps one entry per CDR3 protein. The sample records 200,000 to 300,000 distinct CDR3 sequences, 90% to 95% being singletons. The material sequenced was CD4+ T cells from PBMCs. The receptors shown here come from a human donor with multiple sclerosis. Each CDR3 is given with its conserved first and last residue. A D gene is named only where the DNA matches it firmly. Clone size appears in some rows only: once, few, many, or a class for an expanded clone.

once	TRBJ1-5	TRBV2	NA	CASIKDSAGAQHF	TGTGCCAGCATTAAAGACTCAGCCGGGGCCCAGCATTTT
NA	TRBJ2-1	TRBV7-9	TRBD2	CASNPGLAGGGEQFF	TGTGCCAGCAACCCCGGACTAGCGGGAGGGGGTGAGCAGTTCTTC
NA	TRBJ2-3	TRBV6-2/TRBV6-3	TRBD2	CASSPTWTSMSDTQYF	TGTGCCAGCAGCCCTACTTGGACTAGCATGTCAGATACGCAGTATTTT
NA	TRBJ2-3	TRBV19	TRBD1	CASSRDRGTDTQYF	TGTGCCAGCTCTCGGGACAGGGGAACAGATACGCAGTATTTT
NA	TRBJ2-1	TRBV12-3/TRBV12-4	NA	CASSLDRSDNEQFF	TGTGCCAGCAGTCTCGACAGGTCAGACAATGAGCAGTTCTTC
few	TRBJ2-1	TRBV9	NA	CASSVASIGNEQFF	TGTGCCAGCAGCGTAGCGTCAATAGGTAATGAGCAGTTCTTC
NA	TRBJ2-7	TRBV4-1	NA	CASSQNLWGSYEQYF	TGCGCCAGCAGCCAAAACCTGTGGGGCTCCTACGAGCAGTACTTC
NA	TRBJ1-3	TRBV10-2	TRBD1	CASRQAAVREGTGGNTIYF	TGCGCCAGCAGACAGGCAGCAGTGAGAGAGGGGACAGGAGGAAACACCATATATTTT
NA	TRBJ1-5	TRBV25-1	NA	CASSEYGGDQPQHF	TGTGCCAGCAGTGAATATGGAGGGGATCAGCCCCAGCATTTT
NA	TRBJ2-5	TRBV30	NA	CAWSAGQSSQETQYF	TGTGCCTGGAGTGCTGGACAGAGTTCTCAAGAGACCCAGTACTTC
NA	TRBJ2-1	TRBV20-1	TRBD2	CSARDPTQLAAYNEQFF	TGCAGTGCTAGAGACCCCACCCAACTAGCGGCCTACAATGAGCAGTTCTTC
NA	TRBJ1-1	TRBV6-6	NA	CASSYRATDTEAFF	TGTGCCAGCAGTTACCGGGCTACGGACACTGAAGCTTTCTTT